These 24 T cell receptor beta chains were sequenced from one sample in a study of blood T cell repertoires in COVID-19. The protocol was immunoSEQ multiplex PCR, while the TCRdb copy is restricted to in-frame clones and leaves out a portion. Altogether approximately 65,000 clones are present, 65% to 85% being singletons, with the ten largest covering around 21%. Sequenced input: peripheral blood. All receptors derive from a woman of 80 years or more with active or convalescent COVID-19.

In DNA, the CDR3 is TGTGCCAGCAGCAAAGAGCTCGAGAACACTGAAGCTTTCTTT. This translates into CASSKELENTEAFF. The genes are TRBV21-1 and TRBJ1-1. TRBV21-1 is flagged as a pseudogene. The CDR3 contains 14 residues.

CDR3 sequence (DNA): TGTGCCAGCAGCTCAGCCGGGACAGGACCCTACAATGAGCAGTTCTTC. Protein sequence: CASSSAGTGPYNEQFF. The chain carries TRBV11-1 and TRBJ2-1, with 8 bases aligning to TRBD1. The CDR3 extends over 16 amino acids. Germline loops: CDR1 SGHAT, CDR2 FQDESV (reference sequence). The junction had 7 bases not matched to a gene; V was cut back by 4 bases and J by 2 bases.

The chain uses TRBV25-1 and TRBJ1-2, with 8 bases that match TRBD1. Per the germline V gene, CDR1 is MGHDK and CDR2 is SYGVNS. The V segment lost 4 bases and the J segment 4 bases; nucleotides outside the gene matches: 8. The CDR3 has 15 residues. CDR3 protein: CASSAGGFWTYGYTF. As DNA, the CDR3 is TGTGCCAGCAGTGCAGGGGGCTTCTGGACCTATGGCTACACCTTC.

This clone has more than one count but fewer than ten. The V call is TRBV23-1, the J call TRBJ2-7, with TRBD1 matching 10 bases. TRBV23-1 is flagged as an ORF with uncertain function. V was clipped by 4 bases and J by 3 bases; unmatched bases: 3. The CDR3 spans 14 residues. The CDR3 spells CASSPRDRGYEQYF. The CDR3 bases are TGCGCCAGCAGTCCCCGGGACAGGGGCTACGAGCAGTACTTC.

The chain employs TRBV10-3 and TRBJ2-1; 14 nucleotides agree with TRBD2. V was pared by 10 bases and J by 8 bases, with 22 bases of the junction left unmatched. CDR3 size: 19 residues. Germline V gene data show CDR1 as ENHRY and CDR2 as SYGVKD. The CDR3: CATGTGPGLAGVSRHEQFF. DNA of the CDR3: TGTGCCACGGGGACAGGACCGGGACTAGCGGGGGTCTCAAGGCATGAGCAGTTCTTC.

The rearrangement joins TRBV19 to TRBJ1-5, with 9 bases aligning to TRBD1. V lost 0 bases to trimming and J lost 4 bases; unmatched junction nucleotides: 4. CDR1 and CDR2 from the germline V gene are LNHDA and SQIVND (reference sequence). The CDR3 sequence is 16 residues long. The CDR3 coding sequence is TGTGCCAGTAGTATAGAGGACAGGGGTTGGAATCAGCCCCAGCATTTT. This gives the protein CASSIEDRGWNQPQHF.

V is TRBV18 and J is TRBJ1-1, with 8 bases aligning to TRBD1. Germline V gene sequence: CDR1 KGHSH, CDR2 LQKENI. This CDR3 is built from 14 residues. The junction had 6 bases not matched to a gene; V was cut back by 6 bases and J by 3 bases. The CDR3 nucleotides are TGTGCCAGCTCCCTGACAGGGGCAGACACTGAAGCTTTCTTT. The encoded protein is CASSLTGADTEAFF.

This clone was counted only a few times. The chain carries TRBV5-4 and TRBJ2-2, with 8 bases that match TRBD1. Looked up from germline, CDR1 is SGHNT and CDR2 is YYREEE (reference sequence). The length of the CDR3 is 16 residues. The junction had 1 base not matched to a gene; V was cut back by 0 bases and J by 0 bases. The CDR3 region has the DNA TGTGCCAGCAGCTTGGGACAGGGGTCGAACACCGGGGAGCTGTTTTTT. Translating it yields CASSLGQGSNTGELFF.

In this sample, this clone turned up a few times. The CDR3 here is CASSPRGQSEAFF. Written as DNA, the CDR3 is TGCGCCAGCAGTCCCAGGGGGCAGAGTGAAGCTTTCTTT. The gene calls are TRBV10-1 and TRBJ1-1, with 8 positions matching TRBD1. J gave up 7 bases and V 5 bases, and 6 bases lay outside the gene matches. This CDR3 is built from 13 residues. CDR1 and CDR2 from the germline V gene are WNHNN and SYGVQD (reference sequence).

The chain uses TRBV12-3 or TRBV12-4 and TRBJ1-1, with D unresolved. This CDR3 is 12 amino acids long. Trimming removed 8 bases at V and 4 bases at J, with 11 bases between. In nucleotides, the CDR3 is TGTGCCAGCCAACGGTCGGGCACTGAAGCTTTCTTT. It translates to CASQRSGTEAFF.

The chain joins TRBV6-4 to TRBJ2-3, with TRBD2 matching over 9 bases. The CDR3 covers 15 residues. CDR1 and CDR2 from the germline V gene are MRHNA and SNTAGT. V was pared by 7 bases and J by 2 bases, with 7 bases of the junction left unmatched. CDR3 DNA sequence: TGTGCCAGCACTCAAGCGGGGGGAGCCACAGATACGCAGTATTTT. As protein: CASTQAGGATDTQYF.

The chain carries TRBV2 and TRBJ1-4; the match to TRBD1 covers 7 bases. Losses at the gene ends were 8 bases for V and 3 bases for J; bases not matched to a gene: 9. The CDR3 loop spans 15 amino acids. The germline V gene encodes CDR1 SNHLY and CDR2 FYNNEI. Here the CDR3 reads CASSPWTGSNEKLFF. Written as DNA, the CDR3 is TGTGCCAGCTCCCCCTGGACAGGATCTAATGAAAAACTGTTTTTT.

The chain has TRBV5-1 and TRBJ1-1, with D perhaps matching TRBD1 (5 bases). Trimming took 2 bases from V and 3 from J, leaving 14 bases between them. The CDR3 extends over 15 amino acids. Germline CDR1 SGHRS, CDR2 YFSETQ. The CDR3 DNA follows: TGCGCCAGCAGCTTCGGGGGAGGCGGGGACACTGAAGCTTTCTTT. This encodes CASSFGGGGDTEAFF.

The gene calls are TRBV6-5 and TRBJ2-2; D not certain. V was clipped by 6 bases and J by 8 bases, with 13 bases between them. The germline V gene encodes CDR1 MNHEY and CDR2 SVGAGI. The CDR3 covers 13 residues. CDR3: CASRTAFPGELFF. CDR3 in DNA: TGTGCCAGCAGAACAGCATTTCCTGGGGAGCTGTTTTTT.

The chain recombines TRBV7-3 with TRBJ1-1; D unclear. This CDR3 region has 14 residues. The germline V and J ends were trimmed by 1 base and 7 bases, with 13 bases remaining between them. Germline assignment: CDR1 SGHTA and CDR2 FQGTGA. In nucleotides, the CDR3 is TGTGCCAGCAGCTTAATGGGAGGGCCTAATGAAGCTTTCTTT. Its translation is CASSLMGGPNEAFF. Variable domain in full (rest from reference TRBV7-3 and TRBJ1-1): GAGVSQTPSNKVTEKGKYVELRCDPISGHTALYWYRQSLGQGPEFLIYFQGTGAADDSGLPNDRFFAVRPEGSVSTLKIQRTERGDSAVYLCASSLMGGPNEAFFGQGTRLTVV.

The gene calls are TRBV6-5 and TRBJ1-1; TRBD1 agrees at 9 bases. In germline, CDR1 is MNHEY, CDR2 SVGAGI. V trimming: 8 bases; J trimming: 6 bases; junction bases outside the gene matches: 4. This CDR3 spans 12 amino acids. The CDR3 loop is CASGDRVAEAFF. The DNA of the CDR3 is TGTGCCAGCGGGGACAGGGTGGCTGAAGCTTTCTTT.

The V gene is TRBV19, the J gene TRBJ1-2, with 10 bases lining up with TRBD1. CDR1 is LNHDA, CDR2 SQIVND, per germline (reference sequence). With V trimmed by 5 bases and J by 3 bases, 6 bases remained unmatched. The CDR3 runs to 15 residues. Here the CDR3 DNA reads TGTGCCAGTAGTCCACAGACAGGGGGCGACTATGGCTACACCTTC. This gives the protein CASSPQTGGDYGYTF.

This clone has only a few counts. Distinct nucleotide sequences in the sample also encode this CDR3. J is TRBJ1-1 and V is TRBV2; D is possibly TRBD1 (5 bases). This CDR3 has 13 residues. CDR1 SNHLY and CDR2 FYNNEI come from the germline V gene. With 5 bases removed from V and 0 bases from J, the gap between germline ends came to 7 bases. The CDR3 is CASSRGLNTEAFF. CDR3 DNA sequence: TGTGCCAGCAGTCGGGGGTTGAACACTGAAGCTTTCTTT.

The chain's CDR3 is CASRPGQGIGELFF. The CDR3 DNA follows: TGTGCCAGTAGACCCGGACAGGGGATCGGGGAGCTGTTTTTT. The V and J genes are TRBV19 and TRBJ2-2; TRBD1 matches 9 bases. Germline CDR1 reads LNHDA; CDR2 reads SQIVND (reference sequence). V was pared by 6 bases and J by 7 bases, with 6 bases of the junction left unmatched. The length of the CDR3 is 14 residues.

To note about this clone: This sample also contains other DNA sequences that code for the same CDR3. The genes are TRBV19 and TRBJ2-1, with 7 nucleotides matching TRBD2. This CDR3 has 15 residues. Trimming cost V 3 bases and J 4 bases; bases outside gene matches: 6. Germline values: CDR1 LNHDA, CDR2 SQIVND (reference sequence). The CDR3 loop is CASSITSGAYNEQFF. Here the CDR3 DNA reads TGTGCCAGTAGTATCACCAGCGGGGCGTACAATGAGCAGTTCTTC.

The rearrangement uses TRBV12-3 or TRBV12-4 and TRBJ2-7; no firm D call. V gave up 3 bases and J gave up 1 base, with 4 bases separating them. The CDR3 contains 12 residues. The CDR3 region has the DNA TGTGCCAGCAGTTTCAGGTCCTACGAGCAGTACTTC. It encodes CASSFRSYEQYF.

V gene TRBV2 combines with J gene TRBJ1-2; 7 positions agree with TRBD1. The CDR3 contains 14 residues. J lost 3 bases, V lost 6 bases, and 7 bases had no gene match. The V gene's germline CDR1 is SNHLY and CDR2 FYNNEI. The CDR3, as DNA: TGTGCCAGCAGGAGGGACAGTCTAGACTATGGCTACACCTTC. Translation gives CASRRDSLDYGYTF.

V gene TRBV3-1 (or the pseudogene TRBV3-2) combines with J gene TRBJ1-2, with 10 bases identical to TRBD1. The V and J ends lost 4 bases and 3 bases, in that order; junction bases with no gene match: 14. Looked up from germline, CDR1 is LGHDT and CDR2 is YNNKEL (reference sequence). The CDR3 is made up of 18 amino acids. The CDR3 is CASSPSRQGAYYDYGYTF. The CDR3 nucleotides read TGTGCCAGCAGCCCGAGCCGACAGGGGGCATATTACGACTATGGCTACACCTTC.

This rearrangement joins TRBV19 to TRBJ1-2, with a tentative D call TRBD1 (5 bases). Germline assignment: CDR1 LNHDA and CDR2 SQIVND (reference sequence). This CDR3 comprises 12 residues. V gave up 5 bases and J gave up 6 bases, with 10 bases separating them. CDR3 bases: TGTGCCAGTAGTTGGACAAGCAATGGCTACACCTTC. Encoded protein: CASSWTSNGYTF.